This entry concerns a single TCR beta chain. Its specific antigen is unknown. Base qualities are not recorded, but no much larger clone differs from it by a single base. Within the sample, other DNA sequences also encode this same CDR3. The donors were healthy, HIV-negative adults with no recently reported acute infections or vaccinations. Every donor was a Caucasian adult residing in Nashville, Tennessee, USA. CD4+ T cells were enriched by magnetic negative selection; naive cells were then positively selected on CD45RA, and the negative fraction formed the memory subset. Blood was obtained by leukapheresis, after which PBMCs were separated by Ficoll-Histopaque density gradient centrifugation and cryopreserved in liquid nitrogen vapor phase. Purity and quantity of every magnetically sorted T cell population were checked by analytical flow cytometry. Genomic DNA was isolated from each sorted fraction and quantified by UV absorbance on a Nanodrop 2000c.

This sample is part of a study of shared clonotypes between healthy human individuals (TCRdb year 2020). Describing the broader study: A couple of women and a few men aged 18 to 49 years were included in the cohort. Libraries were prepared and TCR repertoires were sequenced by different laboratories using diverse techniques, in order to increase sequencing depth and limit assay-specific biases. Per donor, three plates each were used for CD4 naive and CD4 memory, two for CD8 naive, and one for CD8 memory. Between about 0.9 and 8.9 billion PBMCs per donor were obtained by leukapheresis. Blood TCR repertoires of five healthy adults were deeply sequenced to estimate repertoire size and the extent of clonotype sharing between individuals.

What the research found in general, with its limitations: Pairwise subsampling led to the expectation that sequencing depth would affect the degree of clonotype sharing among donors. Sampling was limited to blood, and TCR repertoires in tissue likely differ from TCR repertoires in blood. Estimated clonotype richness was generally larger for naive than for memory subsets. Rarefaction of sorted-subset datasets indicated incomplete sequencing despite the large sequencing depth. Sharing across a few donors was observed for approximately 5% of naive CD4, over 3% of naive CD8, 2% to 2.5% of memory CD4, and around 0.44% of memory CD8 clonotypes. Because the study included only a small number of donors, the genetic and exposure-history diversity represented was limited. Compared with non-shared clonotypes, the clonotypes found in all four sorted-subset donors had higher generation probabilities.

V and J are truncated by 2 bases and 5 bases respectively, leaving an intervening sequence of 11 bases. The CDR3, cysteine through phenylalanine, is 14 amino acids long. Only CDR3 DNA is held: 42 bases, read in frame from base 1. CDR1 and CDR2, per the germline V gene, are SGHRS and YFSETQ. Using the deep immunoSEQ assay, multiplex PCR amplified TCR CDR3 regions from genomic DNA. Genomic DNA extracted from each cell subset was distributed evenly over all wells of several immunoSEQ 96-well plates, and each plate served as one replicate. Each replicate PCR for sorted subsets received about 220 ng genomic DNA, equal to some 32,000 T cell genomes. Purified libraries were measured with a Qubit 3.0 fluorometer, size-checked on a Bioanalyzer 2100, and measured again with the KAPA Library Quantification kit. A separate single-read 150-cycle Illumina NextSeq 550 flow cell was used to sequence each immunoSEQ 96-well plate. Processing in the source paper ran as follows. The immunoSEQ output contained only junctional sequences without quality scores, so filtering could not match that applied to full-length reads. To assign V/J genes and CDR3, sequences were annotated using PyIR, a Python wrapper for IgBLAST v1.9, with IMGT germline references. Reads with weak V/J assignments (E-value above 1e-6), missing CDR3, stop codons, out-of-frame junctions, or ambiguous translated residues were removed. V3J clonotypes were defined as sequences sharing an identical inferred V gene, J gene, and CDR3 amino acid sequence. The percentage overlap between two repertoires was calculated by dividing the number of shared unique clonotypes by the size of the smaller repertoire. Richness of each repertoire was evaluated using RTK rarefaction, the Chao1 estimator, and Recon v2.1 estimates of unobserved clonotypes. Generation probabilities for all TCRbeta clonotypes obtained by the gDNA method from a few donors were computed using OLGA. In TCRdb, the immuneACCESS table is reduced to in-frame sequences with V and J assigned. These tables do not hold every clone; where another copy was compared, an unresolved V gene accounts for under half, and the others remain unexplained. V, J and clone size reflect that table, while D and trimming were determined from the DNA. Here the sample has about 2.4 million clones; 80% to 95% occur a single time. The ten largest clones capture approximately 0.36% of the sample.

The chain links TRBV5-1 with TRBJ1-5; TRBD1 is a weak D gene call, 6 bases matching. The sequencing sample was made of naive CD4+ T cells from PBMCs. The cell subset or site label, as the study defines it: CD45RA+ positively selected. This clonotype originated in a man between 18 and 35 years old in good health. Some clones in this sample may be carry-over from other donors' samples. The base sequence is TGCGCCAGCAGCTTAGGGGGTGGAGATCAGCCCCAGCATTTT. Protein translation: CASSLGGGDQPQHF.